A selection of T cell receptor beta chains follows, all from one sample in a study of response to subunit inactivated influenza vaccine. TCRdb ran MiXCR on the RT-PCR reads and lists one entry per CDR3 protein. The table records about 480,000 distinct CDR3 sequences, 10% to 15% of them present only once. Sample: PBMCs from blood, taken about 40 days after vaccination. These receptor sequences come from a man aged 50 to 60 who received an inactivated influenza vaccine. CDR3s include the opening cysteine and the closing phenylalanine or tryptophan. A D gene is named only where the DNA matches it firmly. Clone size, where shown, is once, few, many, or a class for clones that have expanded.

v_call,j_call,d_call,clone_size,cdr3_aa,cdr3_nt
TRBV20-1,TRBJ1-5,NA,many,CSVVGPLSQPQHF,TGCAGTGTGGTGGGGCCTTTAAGTCAGCCCCAGCATTTT
TRBV30,TRBJ1-1,NA,many,CAWSVGYTEAFF,TGTGCCTGGAGTGTGGGGTACACTGAAGCTTTCTTT
TRBV7-2,TRBJ2-2,NA,few,CASSLEGGGELFF,TGTGCCAGCAGCTTAGAGGGGGGCGGGGAGCTGTTTTTT
TRBV7-9,TRBJ1-6,NA,few,CASSFGSESPLHF,TGTGCCAGCAGCTTTGGCAGTGAGTCACCCCTCCACTTT
TRBV5-1,TRBJ2-1,NA,NA,CASSFSSPGDYNEQFF,TGCGCCAGCAGCTTTTCGTCCCCGGGGGACTACAATGAGCAGTTCTTC
TRBV6-2/TRBV6-3,TRBJ2-5,NA,few,CASSYQQETQYF,TGTGCCAGCAGTTACCAGCAAGAGACCCAGTACTTC
TRBV7-9,TRBJ2-2,NA,few,CASSFGLQTGELFF,TGTGCCAGCAGCTTCGGACTACAAACCGGGGAGCTGTTTTTT
TRBV20-1,TRBJ2-2,TRBD2,few,CSARVLAGNTGELFF,TGCAGTGCTAGAGTTCTAGCGGGGAACACCGGGGAGCTGTTTTTT
TRBV7-8,TRBJ1-6,NA,few,CASTELTGSYSPLHF,TGTGCCAGCACGGAACTAACCGGCAGTTATTCACCCCTCCACTTT
TRBV19,TRBJ2-7,NA,once,CASQDIWGSYEQYF,TGTGCCAGTCAGGACATTTGGGGCTCCTACGAGCAGTACTTC
TRBV12-3/TRBV12-4,TRBJ1-6,TRBD1,NA,CASSKDRAVSPLHF,TGTGCCAGCAGCAAGGACAGGGCGGTCTCACCCCTCCACTTT
TRBV5-1,TRBJ1-1,NA,few,CASSLLGPILPEAFF,TGCGCCAGCAGCTTGTTGGGACCGATCCTTCCTGAAGCTTTCTTT
TRBV6-1,TRBJ2-7,NA,few,CASNRAQTAYEQYF,TGTGCCAGCAATCGGGCACAAACCGCCTACGAGCAGTACTTC
TRBV7-2,TRBJ2-4,NA,NA,CASSLDYKFDIQYF,TGTGCCAGCAGCTTAGATTACAAATTTGACATTCAGTACTTC
TRBV24-1,TRBJ2-2,NA,NA,CATMLGTANTGELFF,TGTGCCACCATGCTCGGGACTGCGAACACCGGGGAGCTGTTTTTT
TRBV3-1,TRBJ2-1,NA,many,CASSQPRSIPGDAYYNEQFF,TGTGCCAGCAGCCAACCTCGTTCGATCCCGGGGGACGCATACTACAATGAGCAGTTCTTC
TRBV6-1,TRBJ2-7,NA,many,CASSPTTWDEQYF,TGTGCCAGCAGTCCCACGACATGGGACGAGCAGTACTTC
TRBV18,TRBJ1-2,NA,NA,CASSRGQANYGYTF,TGTGCCAGCTCTCGAGGGCAAGCTAACTATGGCTACACCTTC
TRBV29-1,TRBJ2-5,NA,NA,CSVRILLGRGYGTQYF,TGCAGCGTCCGCATCCTACTTGGACGGGGCTATGGGACCCAGTACTTC
TRBV10-3,TRBJ1-3,NA,few,CAISEWAPEFSGNTIYF,TGTGCCATCAGTGAGTGGGCTCCCGAATTCTCTGGAAACACCATATATTTT
TRBV20-1,TRBJ2-1,TRBD2,NA,CCARPYGLAGVLNEQFF,TGCTGTGCTAGGCCTTACGGACTAGCGGGCGTCCTCAATGAGCAGTTCTTC
TRBV5-1,TRBJ2-7,NA,few,CASNRGTGLDEQYF,TGCGCCAGCAATCGAGGAACGGGGCTAGACGAGCAGTACTTC
TRBV6-4,TRBJ1-5,TRBD1,few,CASPTGEQGWNQPQHF,TGTGCCAGCCCTACGGGGGAACAGGGGTGGAATCAGCCCCAGCATTTT
TRBV20-1,TRBJ2-1,TRBD2,medium-sized,CSARDAQRGGDEQFF,TGCAGTGCTAGAGATGCCCAGCGGGGGGGCGATGAGCAGTTCTTC
TRBV18,TRBJ2-1,NA,NA,CASSPRLNNEQFF,TGTGCCAGCTCACCACGGCTGAACAATGAGCAGTTCTTC
TRBV25-1,TRBJ2-1,TRBD2,few,CASSIRLAGAYNEQFF,TGTGCCAGCAGTATACGACTAGCGGGAGCCTACAATGAGCAGTTCTTC
TRBV5-1,TRBJ2-1,NA,NA,CASSSDPRGGNEQFF,TGCGCCAGCAGCTCGGACCCACGGGGAGGCAATGAGCAGTTCTTC
TRBV20-1,TRBJ2-7,NA,few,CSAEGSRYEQYF,TGCAGTGCTGAGGGTTCTCGGTACGAGCAGTACTTC
TRBV11-1,TRBJ2-7,NA,NA,CASSLDFAQGPVPNREYF,TGTGCCAGCAGCTTAGATTTCGCCCAAGGGCCGGTCCCCAACCGTGAGTACTTC
TRBV6-1,TRBJ2-7,TRBD1,few,CASSPGTGSVSYEQYF,TGTGCCAGCAGTCCTGGGACAGGGTCGGTCTCCTACGAGCAGTACTTC
TRBV9,TRBJ2-1,TRBD2,NA,CASSVASGTYNEQFF,TGTGCCAGCAGCGTAGCCAGCGGGACCTACAATGAGCAGTTCTTC
TRBV4-2,TRBJ2-3,TRBD2,NA,CASSPGLAGGPRTDTQYF,TGTGCCAGCAGCCCCGGACTAGCGGGAGGGCCGCGCACAGATACGCAGTATTTT
TRBV15,TRBJ2-1,TRBD2,few,CAAALAGGYNEQFF,TGTGCCGCCGCTCTAGCGGGGGGGTACAATGAGCAGTTCTTC
TRBV7-2,TRBJ2-1,NA,NA,CASSLSSTGYEQFF,TGTGCCAGCAGCTTGTCATCCACAGGGTATGAGCAGTTCTTC
TRBV10-3,TRBJ2-3,NA,NA,CAILQGTDTQYF,TGTGCCATCCTGCAGGGGACAGATACGCAGTATTTT
TRBV12-3/TRBV12-4,TRBJ2-5,TRBD2,NA,CASSSTSGTGETQYF,TGTGCCAGCAGTTCGACTAGCGGGACAGGGGAGACCCAGTACTTC
TRBV20-1,TRBJ2-3,TRBD2,many,CSERAGVTDTQYF,TGCAGTGAGCGGGCGGGAGTAACAGATACGCAGTATTTT
TRBV12-3/TRBV12-4,TRBJ2-5,TRBD1,NA,CASSLGRGQAQETQYF,TGTGCCAGCAGTTTAGGTAGGGGACAGGCCCAAGAGACCCAGTACTTC
TRBV5-1,TRBJ2-7,NA,NA,CASSPEGRDLNEQYF,TGCGCCAGCAGCCCCGAGGGCAGGGACCTCAACGAGCAGTACTTC
TRBV6-2/TRBV6-3,TRBJ2-7,NA,few,CASSYSNTYEQYF,TGTGCCAGCAGTTACTCCAACACCTACGAGCAGTACTTC
TRBV6-2/TRBV6-3,TRBJ2-5,TRBD1,NA,CASSALQGAAGTQYF,TGTGCCAGCAGTGCCTTACAGGGGGCGGCCGGGACCCAGTACTTC
TRBV20-1,TRBJ2-3,NA,many,CTRGADTQYF,TGTACCCGGGGTGCAGATACGCAGTATTTT
TRBV5-1,TRBJ2-3,NA,few,CASRDLYTDTQYF,TGCGCCAGCAGGGACCTTTACACAGATACGCAGTATTTT
TRBV18,TRBJ2-7,TRBD1,NA,CASSRGLTGGVHYEQYF,TGTGCCAGCTCCCGGGGTTTGACAGGGGGTGTTCACTACGAGCAGTACTTC
TRBV7-7,TRBJ2-2,NA,many,CASSSREAGELFF,TGTGCCAGCAGCTCCAGAGAGGCCGGGGAGCTGTTTTTT
TRBV28,TRBJ2-1,TRBD1,few,CASSLSGQGARNEQFF,TGTGCCAGCAGTTTATCGGGACAGGGGGCGCGGAATGAGCAGTTCTTC
TRBV11-2,TRBJ2-1,NA,few,CASSKGSARGLSSSYNEQFF,TGTGCCAGCAGCAAAGGATCAGCCAGGGGCCTTAGCAGCTCCTACAATGAGCAGTTCTTC
TRBV5-6,TRBJ2-3,TRBD2,NA,CASSPGTKVGDTQYF,TGTGCCAGCAGCCCCGGGACTAAGGTGGGAGATACGCAGTATTTT
TRBV10-3,TRBJ2-3,NA,many,CAISESDTQYF,TGTGCCATCAGTGAGTCAGATACGCAGTATTTT
TRBV7-8,TRBJ2-7,NA,few,CASSSEAGQSYEQYF,TGTGCCAGCAGCTCCGAAGCGGGACAGTCCTACGAGCAGTACTTC
TRBV6-2/TRBV6-3,TRBJ2-7,NA,few,CASSPTRQEGSGQYF,TGTGCCAGCAGTCCTACGCGACAGGAGGGCTCGGGGCAGTACTTC
TRBV7-9,TRBJ2-7,NA,NA,CASSFYTASYEQYF,TGTGCCAGCAGCTTCTATACTGCCTCCTACGAGCAGTACTTC
TRBV6-1,TRBJ2-5,TRBD1,NA,CASTKAQGQQETQYF,TGTGCCAGCACCAAGGCCCAGGGACAGCAAGAGACCCAGTACTTC
TRBV11-1,TRBJ2-6,NA,NA,CASSSNLDFYSGANVLTF,TGTGCCAGCAGCTCCAACCTGGACTTCTACTCTGGGGCCAACGTCCTGACTTTC